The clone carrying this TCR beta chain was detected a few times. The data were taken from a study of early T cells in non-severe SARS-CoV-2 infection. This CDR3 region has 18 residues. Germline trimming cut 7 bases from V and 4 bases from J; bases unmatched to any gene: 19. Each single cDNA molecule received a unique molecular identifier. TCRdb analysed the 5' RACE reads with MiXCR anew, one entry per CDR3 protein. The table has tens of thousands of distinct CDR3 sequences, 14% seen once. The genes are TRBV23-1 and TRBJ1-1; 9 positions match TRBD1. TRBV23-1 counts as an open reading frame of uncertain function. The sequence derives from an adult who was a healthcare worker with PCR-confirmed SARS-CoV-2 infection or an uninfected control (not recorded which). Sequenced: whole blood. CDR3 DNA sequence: TGCGCCAGCACCCCAACCCGGGACAGGGTAAAATCTGGCACTGAAGCTTTCTTT. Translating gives CASTPTRDRVKSGTEAFF.